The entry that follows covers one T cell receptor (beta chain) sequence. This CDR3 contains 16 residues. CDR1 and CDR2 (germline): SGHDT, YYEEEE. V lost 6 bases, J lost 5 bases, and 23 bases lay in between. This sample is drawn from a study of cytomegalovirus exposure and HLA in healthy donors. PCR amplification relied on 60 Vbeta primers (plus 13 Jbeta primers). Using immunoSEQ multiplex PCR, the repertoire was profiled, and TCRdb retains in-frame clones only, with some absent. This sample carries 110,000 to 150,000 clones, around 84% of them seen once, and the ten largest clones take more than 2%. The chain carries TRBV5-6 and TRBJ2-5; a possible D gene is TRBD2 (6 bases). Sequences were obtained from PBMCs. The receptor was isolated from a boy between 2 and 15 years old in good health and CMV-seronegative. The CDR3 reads CASTPRQARGRETQYF. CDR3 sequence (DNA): TGTGCCAGCACCCCCCGCCAAGCCCGAGGGAGGGAGACCCAGTACTTC. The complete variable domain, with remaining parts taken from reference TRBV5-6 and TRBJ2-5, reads DAGVTQSPTHLIKTRGQQVTLRCSPKSGHDTVSWYQQALGQGPQFIFQYYEEEERQRGNFPDRFSGHQFPNYSSELNVNALLLGDSALYLCASTPRQARGRETQYFGPGTRLLVL.